This is a list of T cell receptor beta chains from one sample in a study of vaccination and CD4 T cells after COVID-19. These receptors are not linked to any known antigen. TCRdb ran MiXCR on the PCR reads and lists one entry per CDR3 protein. This table holds several thousand distinct CDR3 sequences, about a fifth found once. The sequencing input was CD4+ T cells from blood, cultured in vitro. These receptors all come from a human donor who had recovered from COVID-19. CDR3s leave out the opening cysteine and the closing phenylalanine or tryptophan.

v_call: TRBV15
j_call: TRBJ2-7
cdr3_aa: ATSNRDRVYEQY

v_call: TRBV29-1
j_call: TRBJ1-2
cdr3_aa: SVTTPGGDRGRDGYT

v_call: TRBV7-3
j_call: TRBJ1-5
cdr3_aa: ASSLPGRGQPQH

v_call: TRBV19
j_call: TRBJ2-1
cdr3_aa: ASSISGTTSYNEQF

v_call: TRBV20-1
j_call: TRBJ1-1
cdr3_aa: SAMQGARINEAF

v_call: TRBV6-1
j_call: TRBJ1-6
cdr3_aa: ATRTQQRTPLH

v_call: TRBV2
j_call: TRBJ1-4
cdr3_aa: ASSVQGRGEKLF

v_call: TRBV6-1
j_call: TRBJ2-1
cdr3_aa: ASSGLTYNEQF

v_call: TRBV6-1
j_call: TRBJ2-1
cdr3_aa: ASSRSGAYNEQF

v_call: TRBV11-2
j_call: TRBJ2-5
cdr3_aa: ASSLDGGEGQETQY